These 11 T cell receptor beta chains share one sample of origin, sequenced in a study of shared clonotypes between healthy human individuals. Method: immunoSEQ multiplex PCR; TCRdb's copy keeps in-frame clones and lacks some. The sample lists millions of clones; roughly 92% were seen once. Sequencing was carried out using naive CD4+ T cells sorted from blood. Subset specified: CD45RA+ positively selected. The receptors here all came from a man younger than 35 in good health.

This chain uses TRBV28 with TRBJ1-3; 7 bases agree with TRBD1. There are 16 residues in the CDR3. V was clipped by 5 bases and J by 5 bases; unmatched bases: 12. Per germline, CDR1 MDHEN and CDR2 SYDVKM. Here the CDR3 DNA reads TGTGCCAGCAGTCCTGGAGACAGGGTAGAAAGAAACACCATATATTTT. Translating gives CASSPGDRVERNTIYF.

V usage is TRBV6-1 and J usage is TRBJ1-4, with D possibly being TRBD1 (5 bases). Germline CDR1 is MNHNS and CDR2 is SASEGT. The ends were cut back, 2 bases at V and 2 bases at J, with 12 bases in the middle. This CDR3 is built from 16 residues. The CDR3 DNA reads TGTGCCAGCAGTGAACTCCGACAGCCCACTAATGAAAAACTGTTTTTT. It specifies CASSELRQPTNEKLFF.

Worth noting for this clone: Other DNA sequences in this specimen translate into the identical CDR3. In DNA, the CDR3 is TGCGCCAGCAGCTTGGCCGGAGGGAGCCACGGCTACACCTTC. Protein: CASSLAGGSHGYTF. The gene calls are TRBV5-1 and TRBJ1-2; D is ambiguous. Germline V lookup: CDR1 SGHRS, CDR2 YFSETQ. The CDR3 has 14 amino acids. Trimming took 0 bases from V and 8 from J, leaving 14 bases between them. The full variable domain, its missing parts supplied by reference TRBV5-1 and TRBJ1-2, is KAGVTQTPRYLIKTRGQQVTLSCSPISGHRSVSWYQQTPGQGLQFLFEYFSETQRNKGNFPGRFSGRQFSNSRSEMNVSTLELGDSALYLCASSLAGGSHGYTFGSGTRLTVV.

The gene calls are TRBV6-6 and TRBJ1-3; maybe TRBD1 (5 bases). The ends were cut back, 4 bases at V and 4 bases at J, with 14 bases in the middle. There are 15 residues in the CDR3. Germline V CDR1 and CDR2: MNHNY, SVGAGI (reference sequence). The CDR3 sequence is CASSFSSGPGNTIYF. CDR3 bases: TGTGCCAGCAGTTTCAGTTCAGGGCCCGGAAACACCATATATTTT.

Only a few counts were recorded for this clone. The CDR3 region is CASSTPGDSNQPQHF. Here the CDR3 DNA reads TGTGCCAGTAGTACGCCAGGGGATAGCAATCAGCCCCAGCATTTT. The chain carries TRBV19 and TRBJ1-5, with a weak D call TRBD1 (6 bases). Germline V gene data show CDR1 as LNHDA and CDR2 as SQIVND (reference sequence). Trimming cost V 4 bases and J 0 bases, with 10 bases left between them. The CDR3 contains 15 residues.

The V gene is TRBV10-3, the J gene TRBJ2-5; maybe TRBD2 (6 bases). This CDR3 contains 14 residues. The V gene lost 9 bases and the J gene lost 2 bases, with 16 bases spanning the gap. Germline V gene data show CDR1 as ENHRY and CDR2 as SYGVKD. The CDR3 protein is CAIAGTDKQETQYF. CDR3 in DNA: TGTGCCATTGCGGGGACGGACAAACAAGAGACCCAGTACTTC.

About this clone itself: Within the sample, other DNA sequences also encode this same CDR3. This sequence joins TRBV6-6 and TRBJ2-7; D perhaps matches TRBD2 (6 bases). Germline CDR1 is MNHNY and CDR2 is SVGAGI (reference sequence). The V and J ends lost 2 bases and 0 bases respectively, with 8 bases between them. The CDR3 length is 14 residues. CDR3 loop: CASSYRGLSYEQYF. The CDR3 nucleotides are TGTGCCAGCAGTTACAGGGGACTCTCCTACGAGCAGTACTTC.

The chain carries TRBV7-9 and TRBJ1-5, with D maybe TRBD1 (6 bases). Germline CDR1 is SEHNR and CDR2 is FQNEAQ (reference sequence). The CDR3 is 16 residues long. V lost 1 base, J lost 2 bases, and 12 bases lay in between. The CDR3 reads CASSLGSGEGNQPQHF. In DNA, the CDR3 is TGTGCCAGCAGCTTAGGTTCAGGGGAGGGCAATCAGCCCCAGCATTTT.

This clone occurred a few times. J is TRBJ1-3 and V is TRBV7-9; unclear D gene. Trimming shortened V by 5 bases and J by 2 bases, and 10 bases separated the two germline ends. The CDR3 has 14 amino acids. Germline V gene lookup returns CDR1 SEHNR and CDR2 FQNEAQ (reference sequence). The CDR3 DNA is TGTGCCAGCAGCGGCGGGTCACCTGGAAACACCATATATTTT. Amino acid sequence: CASSGGSPGNTIYF.

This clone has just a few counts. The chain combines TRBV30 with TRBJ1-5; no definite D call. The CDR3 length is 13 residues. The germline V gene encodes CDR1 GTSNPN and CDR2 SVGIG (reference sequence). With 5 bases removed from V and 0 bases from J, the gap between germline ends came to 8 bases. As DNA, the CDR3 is TGTGCCTGGGGAGGTCTTAGCAATCAGCCCCAGCATTTT. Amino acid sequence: CAWGGLSNQPQHF.

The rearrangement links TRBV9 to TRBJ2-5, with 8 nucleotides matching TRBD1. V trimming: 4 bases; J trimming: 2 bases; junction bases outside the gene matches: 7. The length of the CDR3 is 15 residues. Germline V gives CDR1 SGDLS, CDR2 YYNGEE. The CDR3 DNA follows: TGTGCCAGCAGCTTCTTCGGACAGGGTCAAGAGACCCAGTACTTC. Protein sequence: CASSFFGQGQETQYF.